Shown below are 2 T cell receptor beta chains from a single sample sequenced in a study of sequential checkpoint blockade in melanoma. Sequenced by immunoSEQ multiplex PCR; TCRdb stores in-frame clones only, minus some. The table has about 18,000 clones, around 77% seen once. Treatment given: randomized to nivolumab then ipilimumab (arm A) or the reverse (arm B). Here the sequenced sample was CD8+ T cells sorted from blood (inferred from file names), taken from a patient given nivolumab and ipilimumab in sequence. The receptors shown here come from a human donor with melanoma.

The chain has TRBV15 and TRBJ2-7, with TRBD1 as a possible D gene (6 bases). This CDR3 spans 13 amino acids. Per germline, CDR1 LNHNV and CDR2 YYDKDF (reference sequence). Trimming shortened V by 3 bases and J by 5 bases, and 11 bases separated the two germline ends. The CDR3 DNA sequence: TGTGCCACCAGCAGGACACAGGGACACGAGCAGTACTTC. Amino acids: CATSRTQGHEQYF.

The chain uses TRBV28 and TRBJ1-1; 8 bases map to TRBD1. The germline gives CDR1 MDHEN, CDR2 SYDVKM. The CDR3 runs to 14 residues. The J segment lost 4 bases and the V segment lost 4 bases, leaving 5 bases of the junction unmatched. CDR3 sequence reads: CASSWTGFGTEAFF. The CDR3 DNA sequence: TGTGCCAGCAGTTGGACAGGGTTCGGCACTGAAGCTTTCTTT.